The 27 T cell receptor beta chains below were found in one sample sequenced in a study of monozygotic twins with inflammatory bowel disease. One entry per CDR3 protein, without DNA, is what TCRdb gives after re-calling the 5' RACE reads. This repertoire includes 350,000 to 500,000 distinct CDR3 sequences. What was sequenced was blood. The receptor source for this set is a human donor with ulcerative colitis or Crohn's disease, or a healthy co-twin of an affected twin (not recorded which).

The rearrangement uses TRBV10-3 and TRBJ2-7; TCRdb selects TRBD1, and the lack of DNA leaves this call unchecked. The CDR3 consists of 13 residues. CDR1 is ENHRY, CDR2 SYGVKD, per germline. The CDR3 sequence is CAIGGTGPYEQYF.

The chain recombines TRBV11-2 with TRBJ1-4; checking the TCRdb D call of TRBD1 is not possible without DNA. The CDR3 sequence is 16 residues long. Per germline, CDR1 SGHAT and CDR2 FQNNGV. CDR3 sequence reads: CASSLVRGVINEKLFF. The variable domain in full, completed from reference TRBV11-2 and TRBJ1-4, reads EAGVAQSPRYKIIEKRQSVAFWCNPISGHATLYWYQQILGQGPKLLIQFQNNGVVDDSQLPKDRFSAERLKGVDSTLKIQPAKLEDSAVYLCASSLVRGVINEKLFFGSGTQLSVL.

The rearrangement uses TRBV7-9 and TRBJ1-2. The germline CDR1 and CDR2 sequences are SEHNR and FQNEAQ (reference sequence). CDR3 length equals 15 residues. The CDR3 sequence is CASSPATGSNYGYTF.

CDR3 in amino acids: CASSPVGGIDNEQFF. The chain joins TRBV7-8 to TRBJ2-1; without DNA, the TCRdb call of TRBD1 cannot be checked. The CDR3 consists of 15 residues. The germline V gene has CDR1 SGHVS and CDR2 FQNEAQ.

The genes are TRBV9 and TRBJ2-3; TCRdb's D call of TRBD1 is untestable without DNA. Germline CDR1 reads SGDLS; CDR2 reads YYNGEE. This CDR3 has 13 residues. The CDR3 reads CASSVGTGDTQYF.

The chain couples TRBV7-2 to TRBJ2-2; the TCRdb call, TRBD2, lacks DNA for checking. Looked up from germline, CDR1 is SGHTA and CDR2 is FQGNSA. The length of the CDR3 is 15 residues. CDR3 amino acids: CASSLVAGNTGELFF.

The rearrangement links TRBV7-6 to TRBJ2-3; absent DNA, TCRdb's TRBD2 call cannot be checked. Germline V gene data show CDR1 as SGHVS and CDR2 as FNYEAQ. The CDR3 sequence is 16 residues long. CDR3 sequence reads: CASSPTAGGPTDTQYF.

The chain employs TRBV10-3 and TRBJ2-5; the TCRdb call, TRBD1, lacks DNA for checking. The CDR3 is made up of 13 amino acids. Looked up from germline, CDR1 is ENHRY and CDR2 is SYGVKD. The CDR3: CAISEDSQETQYF.

The rearrangement uses TRBV18 and TRBJ2-2. There are 16 residues in the CDR3. Per the germline V gene, CDR1 is KGHSH and CDR2 is LQKENI. The CDR3 loop is CASSRTAVGNTGELFF.

The V and J genes are TRBV5-1 and TRBJ2-7. CDR1 is SGHRS, CDR2 YFSETQ, per germline. The CDR3 is 14 amino acids. The CDR3 is CASSLERPSYEQYF.

The V and J genes are TRBV4-1 and TRBJ1-4; TCRdb designates TRBD1, a call that cannot be tested without DNA. The germline V gene encodes CDR1 MGHRA and CDR2 YSYEKL. CDR3 length: 16 amino acids. CDR3 loop: CASSHVPGHGNEKLFF.

The chain has TRBV7-2 and TRBJ2-5; the TCRdb D gene call, TRBD1, has no DNA to confirm it. In germline, CDR1 is SGHTA, CDR2 FQGNSA. This CDR3 is built from 12 residues. CDR3: CASSEQGETQYF.

This rearrangement joins TRBV5-1 to TRBJ1-1; TCRdb picks TRBD1, but there is no DNA to check that call. Germline CDR1 SGHRS, CDR2 YFSETQ. The CDR3 sequence is 17 residues long. The CDR3 here is CASSFGTGGSLPTEAFF.

The rearrangement joins TRBV16 to TRBJ1-5. The germline V gene has CDR1 KGHSY and CDR2 FQNENV. CDR3 size: 15 residues. Here the CDR3 reads CASSQFQLLEQPQHF.

This sequence joins TRBV7-9 and TRBJ2-7. The CDR3 runs to 12 residues. The V gene's germline CDR1 is SEHNR and CDR2 FQNEAQ (reference sequence). This chain's CDR3 is CASSIQTYEQYF.

The V and J genes are TRBV20-1 and TRBJ2-1. The germline V gene has CDR1 DFQATT and CDR2 SNEGSKA (reference sequence). The CDR3 is 14 residues long. Here the CDR3 reads CSANDQVGDNEQFF.

The V gene is TRBV7-2, the J gene TRBJ2-1; TCRdb's D gene call, TRBD1, goes unchecked for lack of DNA. The germline V gene has CDR1 SGHTA and CDR2 FQGNSA. The CDR3 length is 12 residues. The CDR3 protein is CASSFFAGQQFF.

The J gene is TRBJ1-1, the V gene TRBV19; TCRdb picks TRBD1, but there is no DNA to check that call. The CDR3 loop spans 17 amino acids. The germline CDR1 and CDR2 sequences are LNHDA and SQIVND (reference sequence). CDR3 in amino acids: CASRDSGNSGAYTEAFF.

The chain employs TRBV6-5 and TRBJ1-5. In germline, CDR1 is MNHEY, CDR2 SVGAGI. The CDR3 consists of 14 residues. CDR3 loop: CASSSGTWDQPQHF.

The chain uses TRBV7-8 and TRBJ2-1; TCRdb's assignment of TRBD2 cannot be checked, as there is no DNA. From germline, CDR1 is SGHVS and CDR2 FQNEAQ. CDR3 size: 16 residues. The CDR3 sequence is CASSRGNTGGQFEQFF.

The V gene is TRBV29-1, the J gene TRBJ2-1; lacking DNA, the TRBD2 call made by TCRdb goes unchecked. Per germline, CDR1 SQVTM and CDR2 ANQGSEA. The CDR3 contains 14 residues. CDR3 sequence: CSVPGLAAYNEQFF.

The rearrangement uses TRBV5-1 and TRBJ2-7; the TCRdb D gene call, TRBD2, has no DNA to confirm it. The CDR3 sequence is 13 residues long. Looked up from germline, CDR1 is SGHRS and CDR2 is YFSETQ. The CDR3 sequence is CASRTTDYGEQYF. The full variable domain, its missing parts supplied by reference TRBV5-1 and TRBJ2-7, is KAGVTQTPRYLIKTRGQQVTLSCSPISGHRSVSWYQQTPGQGLQFLFEYFSETQRNKGNFPGRFSGRQFSNSRSEMNVSTLELGDSALYLCASRTTDYGEQYFGPGTRLTVT.

The chain is built from TRBV18 and TRBJ2-5; TCRdb's D call of TRBD1 is untestable without DNA. The length of the CDR3 is 16 residues. The germline gives CDR1 KGHSH, CDR2 LQKENI. Here the CDR3 reads CASSPNKPAGAETQYF.

This chain links TRBV5-1 with TRBJ2-7; without DNA, the TCRdb call of TRBD1 cannot be checked. Germline values: CDR1 SGHRS, CDR2 YFSETQ. The CDR3 is 11 residues long. The CDR3 loop reads CASKGDTREYF.

This chain links TRBV6-6 with TRBJ1-1; there is no DNA to check the TCRdb D call of TRBD1. This CDR3 is 13 amino acids long. CDR1 MNHNY and CDR2 SVGAGI come from the germline V gene (reference sequence). CDR3 region: CASSSGTGRSAFF.

The chain uses TRBV7-2 and TRBJ2-3; checking the TCRdb D call of TRBD2 is not possible without DNA. CDR1 is SGHTA, CDR2 FQGNSA, per germline. CDR3 size: 14 residues. The CDR3 spells CASSAQRVTDTQYF.

The rearrangement uses TRBV20-1 and TRBJ2-1. From germline, CDR1 is DFQATT and CDR2 SNEGSKA (reference sequence). The CDR3 runs to 11 residues. The chain's CDR3 is CSARDYGEQFF.